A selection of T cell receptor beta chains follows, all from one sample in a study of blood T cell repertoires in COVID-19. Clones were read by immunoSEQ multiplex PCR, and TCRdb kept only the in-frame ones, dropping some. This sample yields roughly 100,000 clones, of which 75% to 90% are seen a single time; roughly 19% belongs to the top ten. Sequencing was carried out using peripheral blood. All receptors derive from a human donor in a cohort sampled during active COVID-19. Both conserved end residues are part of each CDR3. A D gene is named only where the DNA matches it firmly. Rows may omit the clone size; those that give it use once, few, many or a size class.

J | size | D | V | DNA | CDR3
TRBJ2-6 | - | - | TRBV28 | TGTGCCAGCAGCCTCCCCCCGGGGGGCGGGTCTGGGGCCAACGTCCTGACTTTC | CASSLPPGGGSGANVLTF
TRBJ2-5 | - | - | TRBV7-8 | TGTGCCAGCAGCTTAGTCGGCGGGCGGCGAGAGACCCAGTACTTC | CASSLVGGRRETQYF
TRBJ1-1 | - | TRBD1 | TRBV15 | TGTGCCACCTCTAGGGGGCTGAAAACTGAAGCTTTCTTT | CATSRGLKTEAFF
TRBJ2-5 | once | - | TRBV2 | TGTGCCAGCAGGACTGACCCAGGGGGGAGAGAGACCCAGTACTTC | CASRTDPGGRETQYF
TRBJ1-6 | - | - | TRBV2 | TGTGCCAGCAGGCCCGTGAGCTCCTATAATTCACCCCTCCACTTT | CASRPVSSYNSPLHF
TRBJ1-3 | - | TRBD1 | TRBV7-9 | TGTGCCAGCCGATCCGGGACAGGGGAAGCTCTGGCTGGAAACACCATATATTTT | CASRSGTGEALAGNTIYF
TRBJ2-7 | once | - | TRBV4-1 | TGCGCCAGCAGCCAAGTCCTATCCTACGAGCAGTACTTC | CASSQVLSYEQYF
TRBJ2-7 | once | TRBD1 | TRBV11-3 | TGTGCCAGCAGCTACGGTTTCGGGACAGGGGGGGATGAGCAGTACTTC | CASSYGFGTGGDEQYF
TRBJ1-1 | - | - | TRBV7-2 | TGTGCCAGCAGCTTTCGGGTAGCGAACACTGAAGCTTTCTTT | CASSFRVANTEAFF
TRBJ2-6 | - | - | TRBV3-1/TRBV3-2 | TGTGCCAGCAGCCACTCAGGGGCTGGGGCCAACGTCCTGACTTTC | CASSHSGAGANVLTF
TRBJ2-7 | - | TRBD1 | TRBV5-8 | TGTGCCAGCAGCAACGCCGGGACAGGGAATCCCTACGAGCAGTACTTC | CASSNAGTGNPYEQYF
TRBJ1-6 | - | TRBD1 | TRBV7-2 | TGTGCCAGCAGTCTCACCGGGACAGGGAATTGGGCCCTCCACTTT | CASSLTGTGNWALHF
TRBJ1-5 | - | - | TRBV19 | TGTGCCAGTACCCTCCGGGGCAATCAGCCCCAGCATTTT | CASTLRGNQPQHF
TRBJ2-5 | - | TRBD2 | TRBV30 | TGTGCCTGGAGCCTACTTACTAGCGGGAGGGGAGAGACCCAGTACTTC | CAWSLLTSGRGETQYF
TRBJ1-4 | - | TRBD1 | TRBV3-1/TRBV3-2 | TGTGCCAGCAGCCAAGATCGGCTACAGGGGGCTAATGAAAAACTGTTTTTT | CASSQDRLQGANEKLFF
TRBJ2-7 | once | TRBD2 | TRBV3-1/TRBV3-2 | TGTGCCAGCAGCCAAGTGGGACTAGCGGGGGAGCAGTACTTC | CASSQVGLAGEQYF
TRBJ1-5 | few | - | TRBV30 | TGTGCCTGGAGCCAGAGGAGGGGAGACAACGCGTATCAGCCCCAGCATTTT | CAWSQRRGDNAYQPQHF
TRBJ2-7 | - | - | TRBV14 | TGTGCCAGCAGCCAAGGGGTACAGGGAGAATACGAGCAGTACTTC | CASSQGVQGEYEQYF
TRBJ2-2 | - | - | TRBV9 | TGTGCCAGCTCCATGCGAGTCATCGGGGAGCTGTTTTTT | CASSMRVIGELFF
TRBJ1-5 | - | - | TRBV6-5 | TGTGCCAGCAGCCTCGAAACAGGTCAGCCCCAGCATTTT | CASSLETGQPQHF
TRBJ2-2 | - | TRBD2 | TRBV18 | TGTGCCAGCTCACCACCCGGGAGAGCGGGACTGAACACCGGGGAGCTGTTTTTT | CASSPPGRAGLNTGELFF
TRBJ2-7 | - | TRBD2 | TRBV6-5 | TGTGCCAGCAGGTACGGGGGGACCTACGAGCAGTACTTC | CASRYGGTYEQYF
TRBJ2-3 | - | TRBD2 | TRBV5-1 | TGCGCCAGCAGCTTGGATCTAGCGGGTTCTCACGGAGCAGATACGCAGTATTTT | CASSLDLAGSHGADTQYF
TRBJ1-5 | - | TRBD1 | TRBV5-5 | TGTGCCAGCAGCTTGGGGCAGGGGGATCAGCCCCAGCATTTT | CASSLGQGDQPQHF
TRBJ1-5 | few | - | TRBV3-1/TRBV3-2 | TGTGCCAGCAGCCAAGCCGGCGGTCAGCCCCAGCATTTT | CASSQAGGQPQHF
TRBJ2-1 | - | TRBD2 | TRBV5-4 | TGTGCCAGCAGCTTGGCCGGGACTAGCGGGAGAAATGAGCAGTTCTTC | CASSLAGTSGRNEQFF
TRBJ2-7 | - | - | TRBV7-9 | TGTGCCAGCAGCTTAGAGACGGGGGACGAGCAGTACTTC | CASSLETGDEQYF
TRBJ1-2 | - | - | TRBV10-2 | TGCGCCAGCAGTGAGGTGGCGGACTATGGCTACACCTTC | CASSEVADYGYTF
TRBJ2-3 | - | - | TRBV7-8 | TGTGCCAGCAGCTTATACGGGGGAACAGATACGCAGTATTTT | CASSLYGGTDTQYF
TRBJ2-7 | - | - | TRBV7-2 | TGTGCCACTGCGGCGGCCCACCGGGGCGAGCAGTACTTC | CATAAAHRGEQYF
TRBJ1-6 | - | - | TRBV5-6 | TGTGCCAGCAGCTTGAACAGCCTGTGGAATTCACCCCTCCACTTT | CASSLNSLWNSPLHF
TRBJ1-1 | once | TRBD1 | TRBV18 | TGTGCCAGCTCGTCGGAAAGGACAGGGTATTTTACTGAAGCTTTCTTT | CASSSERTGYFTEAFF
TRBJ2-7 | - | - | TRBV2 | TGTGCCAGCAGTGGGGGGGTTCAGGGCGAGCAGTACTTC | CASSGGVQGEQYF
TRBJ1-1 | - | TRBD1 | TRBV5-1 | TGCGCCAGCAGCGTCCGGGACAGGGGTCCTGAAGCTTTCTTT | CASSVRDRGPEAFF
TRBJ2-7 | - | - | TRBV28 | TGTGCCAGCAGCAATGATCCGGGACAGACTAGTTACGAGCAGTACTTC | CASSNDPGQTSYEQYF
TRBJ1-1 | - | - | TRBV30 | TGTGCCTGGAGTGTAATGCGGCAGCCTATGAACACTGAAGCTTTCTTT | CAWSVMRQPMNTEAFF
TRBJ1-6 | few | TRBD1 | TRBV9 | TGTGCCAGCAGCGCCGTGGACAGGGCACTCGATAATTCACCCCTCCACTTT | CASSAVDRALDNSPLHF
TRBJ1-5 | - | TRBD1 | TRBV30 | TGTGCCTGGAGTGGAGGGACAGGGAACCAGCCCCAGCATTTT | CAWSGGTGNQPQHF
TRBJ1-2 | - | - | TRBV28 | TGTGCCAGCAGTTCTAGCGGGGACCCCACCCTGGGCGGCTACACCTTC | CASSSSGDPTLGGYTF
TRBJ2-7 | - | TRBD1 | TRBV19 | TGTGCCAGTAGGGGGACAGGTGGTTCCTACGAGCAGTACTTC | CASRGTGGSYEQYF
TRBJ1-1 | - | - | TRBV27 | TGTGCCAGCAGTTATCGCACCGGGACAAACACTGAAGCTTTCTTT | CASSYRTGTNTEAFF
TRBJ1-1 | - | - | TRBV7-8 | TGTGCCAGCAGCTTAGCTGAAGGTACAGGGCAAGCTTTCTTT | CASSLAEGTGQAFF
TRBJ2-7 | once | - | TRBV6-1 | TGTGCCAGCAGTGACCCGGGAAGGACCAACGAGCAGTACTTC | CASSDPGRTNEQYF
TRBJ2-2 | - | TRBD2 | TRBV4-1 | TGCGCCAGCAGCCGAACCTCGGGAGGGACGAACACCGGGGAGCTGTTTTTT | CASSRTSGGTNTGELFF
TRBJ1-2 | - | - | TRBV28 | TGTGCCAGCAGCCTAGTTGGCTATGGCTACACCTTC | CASSLVGYGYTF
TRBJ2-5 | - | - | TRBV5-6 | TGTGCCAGCAGCTTGGTATTAGAGCGGTTTAAAGAGACCCAGTACTTC | CASSLVLERFKETQYF
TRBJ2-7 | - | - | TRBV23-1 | TGCGCCGGTAATACGACAGCCTACGAGCAGTACTTC | CAGNTTAYEQYF
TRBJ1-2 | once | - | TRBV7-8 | TGTGCCAGCAGCTTAGTAGAGGGACAAGGCTACACCTTC | CASSLVEGQGYTF
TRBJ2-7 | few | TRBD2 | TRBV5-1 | TGCGCCAGCAGCCCTTCGGGACTATCCTACGAGCAGTACTTC | CASSPSGLSYEQYF
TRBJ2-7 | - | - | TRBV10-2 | TGCGCCAGCAGGGGGGCAGGGAGCTCCTACGAGCAGTACTTC | CASRGAGSSYEQYF
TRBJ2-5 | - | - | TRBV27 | TGTGCCAGCAGTTCGGGGACCTTTAGCGGTGAGACCCAGTACTTC | CASSSGTFSGETQYF
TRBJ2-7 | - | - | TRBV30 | TGTGCCTGGAGTCCGGCGGGATCATTCTACGAGCAGTACTTC | CAWSPAGSFYEQYF
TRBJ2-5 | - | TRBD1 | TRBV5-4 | TGTGCCAGCAGCCCCTCGGGGACAGGGGATCCCAAGTACTTC | CASSPSGTGDPKYF
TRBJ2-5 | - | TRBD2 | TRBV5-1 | TGCGCCAGCAGCTTGGGCCTAGCGGGAAGCCAAGAGACCCAGTACTTC | CASSLGLAGSQETQYF
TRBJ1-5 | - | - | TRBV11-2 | TGTGCCAGCAGTCTTACGGACTCCGCTAATCAGCCCCAGCATTTT | CASSLTDSANQPQHF
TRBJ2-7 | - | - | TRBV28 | TGTGCCAGCAGCCTTGACAGTACCTACGAGCAGTACTTC | CASSLDSTYEQYF
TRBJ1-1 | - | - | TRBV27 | TGTGCCAGCAGTTCAACCCCGACAGGACGGAACACTGAAGCTTTCTTT | CASSSTPTGRNTEAFF